The 24 T cell receptor beta chains in this list originate from one sample, sequenced in a study of CD8 T cells in ankylosing spondylitis. TCRdb re-called the 5' RACE reads through MiXCR, storing one row per CDR3 protein. Of almost 250,000 distinct CDR3 sequences detected, roughly a third appear once; the ten largest clones hold roughly 4.2%. Input material: blood, either unsorted or a sorted T cell fraction (not recorded which). These receptors originate from a male donor with ankylosing spondylitis or in good health (not recorded which).

This clonotype has a handful of counts. The V and J genes are TRBV20-1 and TRBJ2-3; D gene unclear. V was trimmed by 8 bases and J by 0 bases, leaving 12 bases between them. The length of the CDR3 is 13 residues. Germline assignment: CDR1 DFQATT and CDR2 SNEGSKA (reference sequence). The CDR3 nucleotides are TGCAGTCAAAGGTGGATTAGCACAGATACGCAGTATTTT. Protein sequence: CSQRWISTDTQYF.

The chain has TRBV5-1 and TRBJ2-1; D is possibly TRBD1 (6 bases). This CDR3 contains 15 residues. Germline values: CDR1 SGHRS, CDR2 YFSETQ. V was clipped by 0 bases and J by 9 bases, with 16 bases between them. In nucleotides, the CDR3 is TGCGCCAGCAGCTTGGGGGCCGGACCAGGGGTTGAGCAGTTCTTC. Its translation is CASSLGAGPGVEQFF.

The genes are TRBV10-3 and TRBJ2-5; D is unresolved. This CDR3 spans 13 amino acids. Looked up from germline, CDR1 is ENHRY and CDR2 is SYGVKD. V shed 3 bases and J shed 2 bases, with 7 bases lying between them. CDR3 region: CAISERQQETQYF. CDR3 in DNA: TGTGCCATCAGTGAAAGGCAGCAAGAGACCCAGTACTTC.

The chain recombines TRBV6-1 with TRBJ1-1; D perhaps matches TRBD1 (5 bases). The CDR3 has 14 amino acids. V was cut by 6 bases and J by 1 base, with 12 bases left in between. The germline V gene encodes CDR1 MNHNS and CDR2 SASEGT. CDR3 protein: CASRKGLGNTEAFF. The CDR3 coding sequence is TGTGCCAGCAGAAAGGGGTTGGGGAACACTGAAGCTTTCTTT.

This clonotype came up a few times. J is TRBJ1-5 and V is TRBV7-9; D remains unclear. CDR3 length: 16 residues. CDR1 and CDR2 from the germline V gene are SEHNR and FQNEAQ (reference sequence). Trimming cost V 1 base and J 0 bases, with 10 bases left between them. The CDR3 is CASSLGVTNSNQPQHF. CDR3 DNA: TGTGCCAGCAGCTTAGGGGTAACGAATAGCAATCAGCCCCAGCATTTT. Combining the CDR3 with reference TRBV7-9 and TRBJ1-5 gives the whole variable domain DTGVSQNPRHKITKRGQNVTFRCDPISEHNRLYWYRQTLGQGPEFLTYFQNEAQLEKSRLLSDRFSAERPKGSFSTLEIQRTEQGDSAMYLCASSLGVTNSNQPQHFGDGTRLSIL.

The chain is built from TRBV6-1 and TRBJ1-1, with a possible D match to TRBD1 (5 bases). Germline loops: CDR1 MNHNS, CDR2 SASEGT. CDR3 length: 13 amino acids. V lost 10 bases and J 0 bases, leaving 12 bases between the germline ends. CDR3 residues: CATKTDMNTEAFF. The CDR3 coding sequence is TGTGCCACCAAGACAGACATGAACACTGAAGCTTTCTTT.

The DNA for the CDR3 is TGCGCCAGCAGCTTGAGCGGGGGAACCTACAATGAGCAGTTCTTC. Translating it yields CASSLSGGTYNEQFF. The chain couples TRBV5-1 to TRBJ2-1; 8 positions match TRBD2. The CDR3 sequence is 15 residues long. J was trimmed by 2 bases and V by 1 base; bases with no gene match: 2. Germline V lookup: CDR1 SGHRS, CDR2 YFSETQ.

The DNA for the CDR3 is TGTGCCAGCAACGTGGGACCGCTGAACGGCTACACCTTC. This encodes CASNVGPLNGYTF. The gene calls are TRBV28 and TRBJ1-2; a weak D match, TRBD1 (5 bases). The CDR3 has 13 residues. Trimming pared 7 bases from V and 8 bases from J, leaving 17 bases between. Germline CDR1 and CDR2: MDHEN and SYDVKM.

CDR3 in amino acids: CAAGPGENTEAFF. The CDR3 nucleotides are TGTGCCGCGGGGCCCGGAGAGAACACTGAAGCTTTCTTT. The V gene is TRBV6-6, the J gene TRBJ1-1; maybe TRBD1 (5 bases). The CDR3 runs to 13 residues. Between the trimmed V and J ends, which lost 11 bases and 1 base, there was a span of 14 bases. Germline CDR1 and CDR2: MNHNY and SVGAGI (reference sequence).

The chain couples TRBV5-1 to TRBJ1-5; D call uncertain. Per germline, CDR1 SGHRS and CDR2 YFSETQ. CDR3 length equals 15 residues. Trimming pared 1 base from V and 2 bases from J, leaving 10 bases between. Here the CDR3 DNA reads TGCGCCAGCAGCTTGTTTGGGGATCGCAATCAGCCCCAGCATTTT. Translation gives CASSLFGDRNQPQHF.

The chain couples TRBV20-1 to TRBJ1-3; 7 bases map to TRBD1. This CDR3 comprises 14 residues. Germline trimming cut 3 bases from V and 4 bases from J; bases unmatched to any gene: 6. Germline V gene sequence: CDR1 DFQATT, CDR2 SNEGSKA (reference sequence). The CDR3 is CSARAGTAGNTIYF. The CDR3 nucleotides are TGCAGTGCTAGGGCAGGGACAGCCGGAAACACCATATATTTT.

This chain connects TRBV5-5 to TRBJ1-2; 8 positions agree with TRBD1. The CDR3 is 14 amino acids. The ends lost 3 bases at V and 2 bases at J; junction bases unmatched: 3. In germline, CDR1 is SGHKS, CDR2 YYEKEE (reference sequence). CDR3 DNA: TGTGCCAGCAGCTCCGGACAGGGCAACTATGGCTACACCTTC. Residues: CASSSGQGNYGYTF.

This chain uses TRBV10-3 with TRBJ1-1; 7 nucleotides line up with TRBD1. J gave up 2 bases and V 4 bases, and 1 base lay outside the gene matches. This CDR3 contains 13 residues. From germline, CDR1 is ENHRY and CDR2 SYGVKD. CDR3 sequence (DNA): TGTGCCATCAGTGGGGACAGTAACACTGAAGCTTTCTTT. Amino acid sequence: CAISGDSNTEAFF.

The CDR3 spells CASLGSNKGGGELFF. The CDR3, as DNA: TGTGCCAGTCTGGGGAGTAACAAGGGGGGCGGGGAGCTGTTTTTT. This chain connects TRBV6-1 to TRBJ2-2, with D perhaps matching TRBD1 or TRBD2 (6 bases each). Per the germline V gene, CDR1 is MNHNS and CDR2 is SASEGT. V was trimmed by 9 bases and J by 7 bases, leaving 21 bases between them. This CDR3 has 15 residues.

The chain uses TRBV6-5 and TRBJ1-3; no clear D. V lost 0 bases and J 0 bases, leaving 9 bases between the germline ends. From germline, CDR1 is MNHEY and CDR2 SVGAGI. The CDR3 covers 16 residues. The CDR3, as DNA: TGTGCCAGCAGTTACTCCAACAGTTTCTCTGGAAACACCATATATTTT. This gives the protein CASSYSNSFSGNTIYF.

This clonotype has just a few counts. V is TRBV5-1 and J is TRBJ1-1; D is unclear. This CDR3 spans 13 amino acids. The V gene's germline CDR1 is SGHRS and CDR2 YFSETQ. The V end was cut by 2 bases, the J end by 1 base, with 6 bases between. In nucleotides, the CDR3 is TGCGCCAGCAGCTTCATAGCGAACACTGAAGCTTTCTTT. Translating it yields CASSFIANTEAFF.

The J gene is TRBJ1-5, the V gene TRBV4-1; 7 nucleotides agree with TRBD1. The CDR3 length is 14 residues. CDR1 and CDR2 (germline): MGHRA, YSYEKL. V was clipped by 3 bases and J by 7 bases; unmatched bases: 6. The CDR3 is CASSQGTGAQPQHF. CDR3 nucleotides: TGCGCCAGCAGCCAGGGTACAGGGGCGCAGCCCCAGCATTTT.

This clonotype was seen a handful of times. The genes are TRBV7-2 and TRBJ2-3, with TRBD2 matching over 8 bases. Trimming removed 2 bases from V and 3 bases from J; junction bases left unmatched: 7. The CDR3 covers 16 residues. Germline lookup yields CDR1 SGHTA and CDR2 FQGNSA. The CDR3: CASSLTGGHSTDTQYF. The DNA of the CDR3 is TGTGCCAGCAGCTTAACGGGGGGGCACAGTACAGATACGCAGTATTTT.

The CDR3 nucleotides read TGTGCCAGCAGTGAAGGGGACATTCAAGAGACCCAGTACTTC. Protein: CASSEGDIQETQYF. This chain connects TRBV2 to TRBJ2-5; a possible D gene is TRBD1 (6 bases). Germline V gene sequence: CDR1 SNHLY, CDR2 FYNNEI. The germline V and J ends were trimmed by 1 base and 2 bases, with 8 bases remaining between them. The CDR3 loop spans 14 amino acids. The variable domain in full, completed from reference TRBV2 and TRBJ2-5, reads EPEVTQTPSHQVTQMGQEVILRCVPISNHLYFYWYRQILGQKVEFLVSFYNNEISEKSEIFDDQFSVERPDGSNFTLKIRSTKLEDSAMYFCASSEGDIQETQYFGPGTRLLVL.

The V gene is TRBV12-3 or TRBV12-4, the J gene TRBJ2-7; D is unclear. Trimming left V 1 base short and J 7 bases short, with 11 bases between. CDR3 length: 13 residues. CDR3 protein: CASSLGGIREQYF. CDR3 DNA: TGTGCCAGCAGTTTAGGGGGAATCAGGGAGCAGTACTTC.

This sequence joins TRBV5-1 and TRBJ2-5; D tentatively reads TRBD1 or TRBD2 (6 bases each). Trimming removed 2 bases from V and 2 bases from J, with 16 bases in between. Germline lookup yields CDR1 SGHRS and CDR2 YFSETQ. The CDR3 is made up of 16 amino acids. The CDR3 region has the DNA TGCGCCAGCAGCTTTAGTCCGGGGGCAGGGCAAGAGACCCAGTACTTC. Its translation is CASSFSPGAGQETQYF.

The chain carries TRBV5-6 and TRBJ2-1; D gene ambiguous. Germline CDR1 is SGHDT and CDR2 is YYEEEE. The CDR3 contains 14 residues. Trimming took off 3 bases at V and 2 bases at J, with 9 bases between the two ends. CDR3 loop: CASSSDSPYNEQFF. Written as DNA, the CDR3 is TGTGCCAGCAGCTCCGACTCTCCCTACAATGAGCAGTTCTTC.

This clonotype occurred a few times. The chain has TRBV5-1 and TRBJ1-1; no firm D call. CDR3 length equals 14 residues. CDR1 is SGHRS and CDR2 is YFSETQ in the germline V gene. V gave up 3 bases and J gave up 3 bases, with 12 bases separating them. The CDR3 nucleotides read TGCGCCAGCAGCTATATGGGTGCGGACACTGAAGCTTTCTTT. Translating gives CASSYMGADTEAFF.

The V and J genes are TRBV20-1 and TRBJ2-1; TRBD2 aligns across 11 bases. Germline CDR1 and CDR2: DFQATT and SNEGSKA (reference sequence). Trimming cost V 1 base and J 10 bases; bases outside gene matches: 12. This CDR3 is 16 amino acids long. CDR3 protein: CSARVRLAGHKREQFF. Written as DNA, the CDR3 is TGCAGTGCTAGAGTCCGACTAGCGGGGCATAAGAGGGAGCAGTTCTTC.